This T cell receptor (beta chain) was profiled in a study of T cells after yellow fever vaccination. Whole-study results and caveats: Researchers noted that a small share of clonotypes showed up in both CD4 and CD8 compartments. A large majority of primary-vaccination clones showed up again after the booster (around 95% CD4, roughly 88% CD8). There was a possibility that FACS-sorted repertoires contained abundant clonotypes contaminating from the bulk population.

This clonotype was picked up many times. Its specificity is not known. This CDR3 has 16 amino acids. Trimming took off 2 bases at V and 0 bases at J, with 13 bases between the two ends. Germline V gene lookup returns CDR1 MNHEY and CDR2 SVGAGI. TCRdb re-called the 5' RACE reads with MiXCR, one entry per CDR3 protein. Among some 250,000 distinct CDR3 sequences listed, roughly 3.7% were seen once. The material sequenced was PBMCs, taken 15 days after the yellow fever booster vaccination. This rearrangement joins TRBV6-5 to TRBJ1-2, with D possibly TRBD1 on 6 matching bases. This TCR derives from a man younger than 30 who received the YFV17D yellow fever vaccine. This CDR3 reads CASSYKGHKTNYGYTF. CDR3 nucleotides: TGTGCCAGCAGTTACAAGGGACACAAGACTAACTATGGCTACACCTTC.